This TCR beta chain is drawn from a study of blood T cell repertoires in COVID-19. Study in general: Italy, Spain and the United States were the sources of the convalescent and acute COVID-19 samples. T cells, B-cell-depleted T cells, or PBMCs supplied cDNA or gDNA.

The study drew participants aged about 18 to 95 years from some 23 US areas. Authors' analysis steps: By means of reference gene primer amplification, nucleated cell counts were estimated. Measured with immunoSEQ multiplex PCR; TCRdb has only the in-frame clones, and not every one. The V and J calls and clone size come from that table; D and trimming were worked out from the DNA. The sample shows about 240,000 clones, under 90% of them seen only once. CDR3 length: 16 amino acids. CDR1 is LNHDA and CDR2 is SQIVND in the germline V gene (reference sequence). Trimming left V 1 base short and J 0 bases short, with 9 bases between.

The sequence came from a woman aged 40 to 50 who had been exposed to COVID-19. The rearrangement links TRBV19 to TRBJ1-4; D unresolved. Sequencing was carried out using PBMCs or T cells enriched from blood (not recorded which). CDR3 DNA: TGTGCCAGTAGTATAGGAGGGCAACCAACTAATGAAAAACTGTTTTTT. Amino acid sequence: CASSIGGQPTNEKLFF. Together with reference TRBV19 and TRBJ1-4, the CDR3 gives the full variable domain: DGGITQSPKYLFRKEGQNVTLSCEQNLNHDAMYWYRQDPGQGLRLIYYSQIVNDFQKGDIAEGYSVSREKKESFPLTVTSAQKNPTAFYLCASSIGGQPTNEKLFFGSGTQLSVL.